The source of this T cell receptor beta chain is a study of cytomegalovirus exposure and HLA in healthy donors (dated by TCRdb to about 2017). With regard to the full study: According to an earlier analysis of several hundred of the donors, about 179 million T cells yielded 90 million to 130 million unique TCR beta sequences and about 280 Gb of sequence data. An early release that covered 500 to 800 HLA-typed donors contained approximately 300 gigabases of sequencing data and approximately 85 million unique TCR sequences. The genetic ancestry cluster associated with self-reported Caucasian donors included around 76% of the 300 to 400 genotyped donors. The study was designed to test whether signatures of past pathogen exposure could be identified by cataloging public T cell receptors. The study used immunosequencing to profile the T cell repertoires of 600 to 850 subjects and linked those repertoires to cytomegalovirus serostatus. In addition to the first cohort of roughly 700 subjects, a separate validation cohort of 130 or so different subjects was used. To predict cytomegalovirus infection status, the study combined high-throughput TCR immunosequencing, statistical association of individual TCRs with disease status, and machine learning. A later analysis re-analyzed previously published TCR beta repertoires from 666 donors and added high-resolution HLA genotyping to study TCR occurrence patterns. In the later analysis, no new phenotypic data were used to find candidate immune exposures; instead, reliance was placed on TCR beta sequences and their occurrence across donors. An earlier analysis of some 500 of the donors applied high-throughput TCR beta sequencing to assess whether each TCR beta V gene segment acted as functional or pseudogenic. Donor age, sex, ethnicity and CMV serostatus were compiled alongside the repertoire data. A later genetic analysis used genome-wide SNP genotypes for about three fifths of the 666 donors, treating that subset as a discovery cohort. Every repertoire in the discovery cohort had been generated on one and the same sequencing platform. Both class I and class II loci were covered by HLA typing, at four-digit resolution. Typing coverage varied by locus: roughly 620-640 donors for A, B, C, DRB1 and DQB1; roughly 560 for DQA1; approximately 570 for DPA1; roughly 450 for DPB1. A few DR-DQ haplotypes were treated as single units for association and clustering because of strong linkage in the cohort. Among 398 genotyped donors of the cohort, an average of approximately 240,000 unique TCR beta nucleotide sequences was sequenced per donor, of which 15% to 20% were non-productive.

The junction shows trimming of 2 bases on V and 6 bases on J, and the gene matches do not reach 7 bases of it. From its cysteine to its phenylalanine, the CDR3 spans 15 amino acids. Only CDR3 DNA remains: 45 bases, in frame from the first base. Taken from the germline V gene (reference sequence), the CDR1 and CDR2 loops are MNHNY and SVGAGI. The library relied on the immunoSEQ multiplex PCR assay. The multiplex PCR relied on a mix of 60 forward primers for TCR Vbeta segments and 13 reverse primers for TCR Jbeta segments. A multiplex PCR assay on genomic DNA amplified the CDR3 region of rearranged TCR beta genes. The amplified TCR beta libraries were sequenced on the Illumina HiSeq System as 87-base-pair reads. The study's own analysis went as follows. Across the roughly 640 repertoires, a later analysis counted 80 million or so unique TCR beta chains, roughly 11 million of which were shared by at least two donors. A nearest-neighbor algorithm error-corrected the raw reads and collapsed the reads into unique sequences, merging closely related sequences to remove PCR and sequencing errors. V, D and J gene segments were assigned by aligning CDR3 sequences to IMGT reference sequences. For a sequence to be retained, a match of at least six nucleotides to both a V gene segment and a J gene segment was required. Rearrangements were called productive when the CDR3 lacked stop codons and stayed in frame with V and J; all others were non-productive. CDR3 was defined by IMGT convention, running from the second conserved V-encoded cysteine to the conserved J-encoded phenylalanine. The earlier analysis of about 570 of the donors excluded any sequence lacking an unambiguous match to a single V gene segment. In an earlier analysis of more than 500 of the donors, a V segment was called functional when productive rearrangements were above 56.7%, and segregating when the standard deviation between donors exceeded 5%. To diagnose cytomegalovirus status from the catalog of TCR beta chain sequences, a statistical classification framework was built. V and J gene assignment, in a later analysis, came from comparing TCR nucleotide sequences with IMGT/GENE-DB human TR gene sequences. Using the TCRdist pipeline, a later analysis assigned CDR3 sequences along with most-parsimonious VDJ recombination scenarios. In a later analysis, each TCR beta chain was defined by its CDR3 amino acid sequence together with its V-gene family, and reads without a unique V-gene family were excluded. As a way to deal with suspected cross-contamination and a sequencing artifact, a later analysis dropped 450 to 700 nucleotide sequences that were highly shared and had low generation probability. In a later analysis, a clonal expansion index was calculated for each public chain from normalized within-repertoire ranks of inferred template counts. Generation probabilities in a later analysis came from a VDJ recombination model fitted to out-of-frame rearrangements, and those results were checked against IGoR. Hypergeometric tests were used in a later analysis to score TCR-TCR, TCR-HLA and TCR-CMV co-occurrence, with a repertoire-size bias correction applied to the TCR pairs. False discovery rates were estimated in a later analysis by permuting HLA or CMV assignments 20 times. A later analysis grouped co-occurring TCRs with DBSCAN, adding TCRdist sequence similarity when clustering within HLA-allele-positive subsets. Repertoires with fewer than 30,000 or more than 120,000 public chains, plus five repertoires with anomalous nucleotide sharing, were excluded from co-occurrence clustering. TCRdb took over this immuneACCESS table, retaining in-frame rearrangements with V and J assigned. Such tables are incomplete; in checked studies, under half of the missing clones stem from an unresolved V gene, and the remainder is unexplained. V, J and clone size are those of that table, while D and trimming were read from the DNA. For this sample the table gives around 99,000 clones, of which about 76% were detected only once. The leading ten clones occupy under 2.5% of the sample.

A remark on this clone: This clone's antigen is unknown. The input lacks base qualities; no much larger clone sits a single base away.

General study outcomes and caveats: In the study, roughly 160 TCR beta chains were listed as associated with cytomegalovirus. When HLA alleles, especially DR and DQ, strongly co-occurred, TCR associations were difficult to assign to individual alleles. Linkage disequilibrium might explain the correlated functional status among segregating V segments, but an unknown experimental factor could not be excluded. Immune exposure information for the cohort was limited to CMV serostatus. Because some donors lacked HLA typing at each locus, the association tests relied only on the typed subset. Only TCR beta chains were sequenced in this cohort, and the absence of alpha or paired-chain data limited detectable features. The classifier was reported to diagnose cytomegalovirus status with high specificity and sensitivity in both the original and validation cohorts. A later analysis found that HLA-associated TCR beta chains were more clonally expanded and had lower generation probabilities than equally common non-associated chains. According to a later genetic analysis, donors in an Asian-associated ancestry cluster had fewer N-insertions in productive TCRs than the roughly 700-donor mean. The sequencing pipeline was judged likely to have produced a cluster of highly shared sequence variants as a technical artifact. Most TCR sequences were observed very rarely across donors, whereas some public TCRs were present in many individuals. Several of the top co-occurrence clusters appeared to be linked to parvovirus B19, influenza, CMV and Epstein-Barr virus, according to a later analysis. Broadly in line with IMGT annotations, most TCR beta V segments showed up in productive rearrangements about 87% or about 30% of the time in an earlier analysis of 587 of the donors. The presence/absence analyses assumed that sequencing depth was roughly uniform across donors, and that assumption may not be true. A few of the identified cytomegalovirus-associated TCR beta chains were confirmed in vitro to be specific for cytomegalovirus antigens. It was suggested by the authors that the approach could potentially be generalized to other disease states and immunological phenotypes. Some IMGT-functional V segments, including TRBV6-2 and TRBV6-3, could not be told apart with the 87-base-pair reads, so those segments were excluded. At a false discovery rate of 0.05, a later analysis linked approximately 18,000 TCR beta sequences to specific HLA alleles. Because counts were too low, approximately 15 rarely observed V segments, including chromosome 9 orphons, were excluded from the earlier analysis of several hundred of the donors. In a later genetic analysis, a missense DCLRE1C variant was associated with V-gene and J-gene trimming of TCR beta chains, and the association was replicated in an independent cohort. According to a later analysis, most CMV-associated TCR beta chains appeared to be HLA-restricted, and the HLA associations seemed to be driven largely by CMV exposure. According to a later analysis, TCR association rates differed among HLA loci, with DRB1 alleles showing the most associated TCRs and HLA-C alleles showing the fewest. A further reported finding was that TCR beta sequences accurately predicted the HLA-A and HLA-B alleles for most subjects in the first cohort.

The cohort comprised some 680 healthy bone marrow donors. At the time of sampling, all cohort members were nominally healthy, though unrecorded immune exposures were likely present. The donor was CMV seronegative and was included in the group of about 350 seronegative cohort members. A peripheral blood sample was provided by each donor, and peripheral blood mononuclear cells were used for TCR beta sequencing. The Qiagen DNeasy Blood Extraction Kit was used to extract genomic DNA from the blood cell samples. The material sequenced was PBMCs. This receptor chain uses TRBV6-6 and TRBJ2-3, and 8 junctional nucleotides match TRBD2. The sequence came from a woman under 40 in good health and CMV-seronegative. The bases read TGTGCCAGCAGTTACCCGGGGGGGAACGCGGATACGCAGTATTTT. This codes for CASSYPGGNADTQYF.